A single sample is the source of the 20 T cell receptor beta chains below, sequenced in a study of blood T cell repertoires in COVID-19. Sequencing used immunoSEQ multiplex PCR; TCRdb keeps in-frame clones, though not all of them. The data contain over 300,000 clones, roughly 88% of them singletons. Source material: PBMCs or T cells enriched from blood (not recorded which). The receptors were gathered from a woman aged 30 to 39 with acute COVID-19.

This clone appeared a few times. The J gene is TRBJ2-3, the V gene TRBV7-3; 13 bases line up with TRBD2. The germline V gene has CDR1 SGHTA and CDR2 FQGTGA. The V and J ends lost 4 bases and 6 bases, in that order; junction bases with no gene match: 7. The CDR3 runs 16 residues. CDR3 sequence reads: CASSSSLAGGPDTQYF. The CDR3 region has the DNA TGTGCCAGCAGCTCCTCACTAGCGGGGGGGCCCGATACGCAGTATTTT.

With regard to this clone: A read error may produce the germline difference seen at one junction end. The V gene is TRBV27, the J gene TRBJ2-5, with TRBD1 as a possible D gene (6 bases). From germline, CDR1 is MNHEY and CDR2 SMNVEV (reference sequence). This CDR3 spans 15 amino acids. CDR3 nucleotide sequence: TGTGCCAGCAGTCCGCACAGGGTCTTCCAAGGGACCCAGTACTTC. Translation gives CASSPHRVFQGTQYF.

This chain connects TRBV9 to TRBJ2-1; a weak D match, TRBD1 (5 bases). Germline lookup yields CDR1 SGDLS and CDR2 YYNGEE. Trimming took off 1 base at V and 4 bases at J, with 12 bases between the two ends. This CDR3 is 15 amino acids long. The CDR3 DNA reads as TGTGCCAGCAGCGTACGTGGGGCAGAGTACAATGAGCAGTTCTTC. Its translation is CASSVRGAEYNEQFF.

This clone was detected only once. The chain has TRBV27 and TRBJ2-7; D possibly corresponds to TRBD2 (5 bases). The CDR3 totals 13 residues. Trimming shortened V by 4 bases and J by 3 bases, and 10 bases separated the two germline ends. CDR1 and CDR2 (germline): MNHEY, SMNVEV (reference sequence). DNA of the CDR3: TGTGCCAGCAGTTCCGTTCGGGGCTACGAGCAGTACTTC. It is translated as CASSSVRGYEQYF.

This clone was counted between two and nine times. The rearrangement links TRBV7-3 to TRBJ1-1; D uncertain. Trimming removed 0 bases from V and 8 bases from J, with 13 bases in between. The germline V gene has CDR1 SGHTA and CDR2 FQGTGA. The length of the CDR3 is 14 residues. The CDR3 reads CASSLTGGLGEAFF. The CDR3 coding sequence is TGTGCCAGCAGCTTAACCGGTGGTCTAGGAGAAGCTTTCTTT.

In its sample, this clone was seen once. The gene calls are TRBV27 and TRBJ1-1, with a possible D match to TRBD1 (6 bases). The germline V gene has CDR1 MNHEY and CDR2 SMNVEV (reference sequence). The CDR3 sequence is 15 residues long. The V and J ends lost 4 bases and 5 bases respectively, with 17 bases between them. The CDR3 DNA reads TGTGCCAGCAGTTCCCTGGGGGGGGCAGGTACTGAAGCTTTCTTT. It codes for CASSSLGGAGTEAFF.

V gene TRBV19 combines with J gene TRBJ1-2; D gene unclear. With 4 bases removed from V and 6 bases from J, the gap between germline ends came to 3 bases. The CDR3 runs 10 residues. Germline V gives CDR1 LNHDA, CDR2 SQIVND (reference sequence). CDR3 bases: TGTGCCAGTAGTAGTAATGGCTACACCTTC. Translation: CASSSNGYTF.

The chain uses TRBV9 and TRBJ2-1, with D possibly matching TRBD2 (7 bases). CDR1 is SGDLS, CDR2 YYNGEE, per germline. The CDR3 sequence is 18 residues long. V lost 0 bases, J lost 6 bases, and 22 bases lay in between. For the CDR3, the DNA is TGTGCCAGCAGCGTAGACGGCGGGGGAATGTTCAGGGGCAATGAGCAGTTCTTC. It is translated as CASSVDGGGMFRGNEQFF.

This chain uses TRBV9 with TRBJ2-1; 11 bases map to TRBD2. V trimming: 3 bases; J trimming: 6 bases; junction bases outside the gene matches: 5. Per germline, CDR1 SGDLS and CDR2 YYNGEE. The CDR3 is made up of 15 amino acids. In nucleotides, the CDR3 is TGTGCCAGCAGCGGTAGCGGGGGGGCCCTCAATGAGCAGTTCTTC. As protein: CASSGSGGALNEQFF.

This chain's CDR3 is CASSVMDGDSPLHF. Written as DNA, the CDR3 is TGTGCCAGCAGTGTCATGGACGGGGATTCACCCCTCCACTTT. This rearrangement joins TRBV2 to TRBJ1-6; no reliable D call. The germline V and J ends were trimmed by 4 bases and 8 bases, with 12 bases remaining between them. The CDR3 spans 14 residues. Germline values: CDR1 SNHLY, CDR2 FYNNEI.

The table lists this clone with a few counts. In DNA form, the CDR3 reads TGTGCCAGCAGCTTAGTGCTAGCGGAGAACACCGGGGAGCTGTTTTTT. This encodes CASSLVLAENTGELFF. The V gene is TRBV7-8, the J gene TRBJ2-2, with 7 nucleotides matching TRBD2. Germline-derived CDR1 and CDR2 are SGHVS and FQNEAQ. V shed 1 base, J shed 1 base, and the junction held 3 bases outside the gene matches. The CDR3 is 16 residues long.

V gene TRBV3-1 (or the pseudogene TRBV3-2) combines with J gene TRBJ1-5; unclear D gene. This CDR3 spans 15 amino acids. Germline CDR1 is LGHDT and CDR2 is YNNKEL (reference sequence). V shed 0 bases and J shed 4 bases, with 10 bases lying between them. The DNA of the CDR3 is TGTGCCAGCAGCCAAGATCCGTACGGGAATCAGCCCCAGCATTTT. It specifies CASSQDPYGNQPQHF.

This chain connects TRBV24-1 to TRBJ1-2; D gene ambiguous. From germline, CDR1 is KGHDR and CDR2 SFDVKD. CDR3 size: 13 residues. Trimming shortened V by 6 bases and J by 4 bases, and 11 bases separated the two germline ends. CDR3 amino acids: CATSIAPGYGYTF. The CDR3 DNA is TGTGCCACCAGTATCGCACCGGGCTATGGCTACACCTTC.

This clone has more than one count but fewer than ten. The CDR3: CASSMGGLGGRETQYF. Here the CDR3 DNA reads TGTGCCAGTAGTATGGGAGGACTAGGCGGCAGGGAGACCCAGTACTTC. The chain uses TRBV19 and TRBJ2-5; 7 nucleotides align to TRBD2. The CDR3 has 16 residues. V shed 3 bases, J shed 5 bases, and the junction held 12 bases outside the gene matches. The germline V gene has CDR1 LNHDA and CDR2 SQIVND (reference sequence).

V usage is TRBV27 and J usage is TRBJ2-7; no clear D. CDR3 length equals 16 residues. CDR1 is MNHEY, CDR2 SMNVEV, per germline (reference sequence). The V and J ends lost 1 base and 0 bases respectively, with 13 bases between them. In DNA form, the CDR3 reads TGTGCCAGCAGTTTATTAAGTGGCGGCGACTCCTACGAGCAGTACTTC. It codes for CASSLLSGGDSYEQYF.

With respect to this clone: Other DNA sequences from this sample encode an identical CDR3 as well. V usage is TRBV2 and J usage is TRBJ2-3; possible D gene TRBD1, 7 bases. Trimming took 3 bases from V and 6 from J, leaving 10 bases between them. Germline V gives CDR1 SNHLY, CDR2 FYNNEI. The CDR3 length is 13 residues. CDR3 sequence (DNA): TGTGCCAGCAGTGACAGGGGGGAGGATACGCAGTATTTT. This translates into CASSDRGEDTQYF.

This clone showed up just once. The V call is TRBV7-9, the J call TRBJ2-1; D possibly corresponds to TRBD2 (5 bases). The CDR3 totals 17 residues. Germline CDR1 reads SEHNR; CDR2 reads FQNEAQ (reference sequence). V shed 1 base and J shed 10 bases, with 23 bases lying between them. In nucleotides, the CDR3 is TGTGCCAGCAGCTTAGTAGGACGGGGAGAGGACGTATGGGAGCAGTTCTTC. Translation: CASSLVGRGEDVWEQFF.

The CDR3: CASSLTGGKTGELFF. CDR3 sequence (DNA): TGTGCCAGCAGCTTAACCGGGGGGAAAACCGGGGAGCTGTTTTTT. The chain is built from TRBV7-3 and TRBJ2-2; 7 nucleotides align to TRBD2. CDR1 is SGHTA, CDR2 FQGTGA, per germline. The V segment lost 0 bases and the J segment 5 bases; nucleotides outside the gene matches: 3. The CDR3 runs 15 residues.

The rearrangement uses TRBV24-1 and TRBJ2-1, with 9 bases fitting TRBD2. The CDR3 totals 16 residues. The J segment lost 3 bases and the V segment lost 6 bases, leaving 8 bases of the junction unmatched. Germline CDR1 is KGHDR and CDR2 is SFDVKD. CDR3: CATSPASGANYNEQFF. The CDR3 nucleotides read TGTGCCACCAGTCCTGCTAGCGGGGCCAACTACAATGAGCAGTTCTTC.

The rearrangement joins TRBV5-1 to TRBJ1-4, with unresolved D. Germline assignment: CDR1 SGHRS and CDR2 YFSETQ. The V and J ends lost 0 bases and 4 bases respectively, with 10 bases between them. This CDR3 comprises 15 residues. The CDR3 is CASSLGRSFNEKLFF. For the CDR3, the DNA is TGCGCCAGCAGCTTGGGTCGGAGCTTTAATGAAAAACTGTTTTTT.